These T cell receptor beta chains were read from a single sample in a study of blood T cell repertoires in COVID-19. Clones were sequenced by immunoSEQ multiplex PCR, and TCRdb holds only the in-frame ones, with some missing. Of more than 400,000 clones listed, roughly 87% were seen once; the top ten hold 0.7%. The sequenced sample consisted of PBMCs or T cells enriched from blood (not recorded which). The source is a young woman who had recovered from COVID-19. Each CDR3 is given with its conserved first and last residue. Each record gives: clone size, J gene, D gene, V gene, CDR3 DNA, CDR3 protein. D genes are given only for firm matches. Where a row states a size, it is once, few, many or the class of an expanded clone; other rows omit it.

NA TRBJ1-1 TRBD1 TRBV10-3 TGTGCCATCAATTCATGGACAGGGGGCGATAGGACTGAAGCTTTCTTT CAINSWTGGDRTEAFF
NA TRBJ2-3 TRBD1 TRBV30 TGTGCCTGGGCTCGGGACAGGGGCACAGATACGCAGTATTTT CAWARDRGTDTQYF
NA TRBJ1-1 NA TRBV19 TGTGCCAGTAGTATCACAGGTCGTAGTAATGAAGCTTTCTTT CASSITGRSNEAFF
NA TRBJ1-1 TRBD1 TRBV6-2/TRBV6-3 TGTGCCAGCAGTTGGACAGGGCAAACTGAAGCTTTCTTT CASSWTGQTEAFF
NA TRBJ2-1 NA TRBV2 TGTGCCAGCAGTGCGGCGGTGGCCCTTTCCTACAATGAGCAGTTCTTC CASSAAVALSYNEQFF
NA TRBJ2-7 NA TRBV27 TGTGCCAGCAGCCGAGGCTACGAGCAGTACTTC CASSRGYEQYF
NA TRBJ1-3 NA TRBV6-1 TGTGCCAGCAGTGAAGGGAGAAGAAACACCATATATTTT CASSEGRRNTIYF
few TRBJ2-2 NA TRBV6-4 TGTGCCAGCAAAAAGTCGACAGGGGAGGGGTCCGGGGAGCTGTTTTTT CASKKSTGEGSGELFF
NA TRBJ1-2 TRBD1 TRBV19 TGTGCCAGTGGATGGACAGGCCTGAAAACTAACTATGGCTACACCTTC CASGWTGLKTNYGYTF
NA TRBJ2-7 TRBD1 TRBV2 TGTGCCAGCAGAGACAGGGGGCAAAGAGAGCAGTACTTC CASRDRGQREQYF
NA TRBJ2-3 NA TRBV2 TGTGCCAGCAGGGCGGGGAATAAGGTGGCAGATACGCAGTATTTT CASRAGNKVADTQYF
NA TRBJ2-7 TRBD1 TRBV30 TGTGCCTGGAGTGTCGGGACAGGGTGGTACGAGCAGTACTTC CAWSVGTGWYEQYF
NA TRBJ1-1 NA TRBV2 TGTGCCAGCAGACGAGGGAAAAACACTGAAGCTTTCTTT CASRRGKNTEAFF
NA TRBJ1-1 TRBD1 TRBV7-9 TGTGCCAGCACCCTACCCGGGGGACAGGGCCCTGAAGCTTTCTTT CASTLPGGQGPEAFF
NA TRBJ2-2 NA TRBV28 TGTGCCAGCAGTTTGTCAGGTGCGAACACCGGGGAGCTGTTTTTT CASSLSGANTGELFF
NA TRBJ2-1 TRBD1 TRBV5-8 TGTGCCAGCCTCCAGCGGACAGGGATCGGCAATGAGCAGTTCTTC CASLQRTGIGNEQFF
NA TRBJ2-3 NA TRBV7-3 TGTGCCAGCAGCTTATGGGGCGGGGAAAGCACAGATACGCAGTATTTT CASSLWGGESTDTQYF
NA TRBJ1-1 NA TRBV19 TGTGCCAGTACCATGGGCTACCGAACTGAAGCTTTCTTT CASTMGYRTEAFF
NA TRBJ2-3 NA TRBV5-8 TGTGCCAGCAGTAAAGGGGGGGACCGCACAGATACGCAGTATTTT CASSKGGDRTDTQYF
NA TRBJ1-2 TRBD1 TRBV19 TGTGCCAGTAGTATGGGGACAGTCTTTATATGGGGCTACACCTTC CASSMGTVFIWGYTF
NA TRBJ2-1 NA TRBV2 TGTGCCAGCAGTGAAGCGGGGGGTAGCCTTGAGCAGTTCTTC CASSEAGGSLEQFF
NA TRBJ2-7 TRBD1 TRBV2 TGTGCCAGCACTCAACCCGGTCGCGGGACAGGGCGGGACGAGCAGTACTTC CASTQPGRGTGRDEQYF
NA TRBJ1-3 NA TRBV5-1 TGCGCCAGCAGCTTGGGCGGCTCTGGAAACACCATATATTTT CASSLGGSGNTIYF
NA TRBJ1-2 NA TRBV24-1 TGTGCCACCAGTGACCCACCACAGTCTAACTATGGCTACACCTTC CATSDPPQSNYGYTF
NA TRBJ1-2 TRBD1 TRBV2 TGTGCCAGCAGAACCGGGACAGGGTCCTATGGCTACACCTTC CASRTGTGSYGYTF
NA TRBJ1-1 NA TRBV20-1 TGCAGTGCTAGAGACTCAATGGGAGGTTTCTTT CSARDSMGGFF
NA TRBJ1-3 NA TRBV15 TGTGCCACCAGCGCGAACCGCTTCGCGGGGACTGGAAACACCATATATTTT CATSANRFAGTGNTIYF
NA TRBJ1-1 TRBD1 TRBV10-3 TGTGCCACCCACCGGGACAGGGAGGGGACTGAAGCTTTCTTT CATHRDREGTEAFF
once TRBJ2-5 NA TRBV7-9 TGTGCCAGCAGCACGGACAGACAAGAGACCCAGTACTTC CASSTDRQETQYF
NA TRBJ1-5 TRBD1 TRBV18 TGTGCCAGCTCACCCGGACAGGGGATTAGCAATCAGCCCCAGCATTTT CASSPGQGISNQPQHF
NA TRBJ1-2 NA TRBV13 TGTGCCAGCAGCTTAGGAGGGGGAGACTACACCTTC CASSLGGGDYTF
NA TRBJ2-5 TRBD1 TRBV28 TGTGCCAGCAGTCAGGACAGGGTAGAGGAAGAGACCCAGTACTTC CASSQDRVEEETQYF
few TRBJ2-7 NA TRBV10-2 TGCGCCAGCAGTATAACAGGTTCCGCCTACGAGCAGTACTTC CASSITGSAYEQYF
few TRBJ1-5 NA TRBV5-6 TGTGCCAGCAGCTTGGGGGAGGGTCGCAATCAGCCCCAGCATTTT CASSLGEGRNQPQHF
NA TRBJ2-2 NA TRBV10-2 TGCGCCAGCAGTGAGTCGGGGACTGGGAACACCGGGGAGCTGTTTTTT CASSESGTGNTGELFF
NA TRBJ2-2 NA TRBV27 TGTGCCAGCAGTTTATCCCCAGGCAGGGCAGTCACCGGGGAGCTGTTTTTT CASSLSPGRAVTGELFF
few TRBJ1-2 NA TRBV5-1 TGCGCCAGCAGCTTGGATTCCCCGAGAGGTGGCTACACCTTC CASSLDSPRGGYTF
NA TRBJ2-3 TRBD2 TRBV2 TGTGCCAGCAGTGTGCAGCGGGGGGCCGGCACAGATACGCAGTATTTT CASSVQRGAGTDTQYF
NA TRBJ2-7 NA TRBV29-1 TGCAGCGTTGTCCGGGACACCAACGAGCAGTACTTC CSVVRDTNEQYF
NA TRBJ1-1 TRBD1 TRBV5-1 TGCGCCAGCAGCCCAGGGACAGGGGATTCGCGCCCTTACATGAACACTGAAGCTTTCTTT CASSPGTGDSRPYMNTEAFF
NA TRBJ2-7 TRBD1 TRBV5-5 TGTGCCAGCAGCATTTATCAGGGGGCCAACCACTTTGCCTACGAGCAGTACTTC CASSIYQGANHFAYEQYF
few TRBJ1-5 TRBD1 TRBV2 TGTGCCAGCAGTGAAGGACAGGGGGCTTGGCAGCCCCAGCATTTT CASSEGQGAWQPQHF
NA TRBJ1-1 NA TRBV5-4 TGTGCCAGCAGCTTTTCGAGGAGCACTGAAGCTTTCTTT CASSFSRSTEAFF